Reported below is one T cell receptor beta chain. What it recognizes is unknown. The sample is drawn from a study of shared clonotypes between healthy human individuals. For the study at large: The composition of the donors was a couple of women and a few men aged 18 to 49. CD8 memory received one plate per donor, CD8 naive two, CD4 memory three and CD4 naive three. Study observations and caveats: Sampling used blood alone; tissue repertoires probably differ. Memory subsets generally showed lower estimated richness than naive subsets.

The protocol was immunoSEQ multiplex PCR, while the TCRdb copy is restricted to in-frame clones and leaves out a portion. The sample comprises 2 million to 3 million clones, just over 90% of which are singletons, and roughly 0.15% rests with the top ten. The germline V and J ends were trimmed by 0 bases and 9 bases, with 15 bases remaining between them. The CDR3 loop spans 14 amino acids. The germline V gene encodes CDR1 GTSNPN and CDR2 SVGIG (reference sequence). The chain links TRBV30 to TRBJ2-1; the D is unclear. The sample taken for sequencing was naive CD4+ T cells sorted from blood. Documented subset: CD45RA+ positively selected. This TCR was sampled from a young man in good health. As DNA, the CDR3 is TGTGCCTGGAGTGTACTTATAGGATCGACTGAGCAGTTCTTC. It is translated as CAWSVLIGSTEQFF. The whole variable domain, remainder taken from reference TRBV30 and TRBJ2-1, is SQTIHQWPATLVQPVGSPLSLECTVEGTSNPNLYWYRQAAGRGLQLLFYSVGIGQISSEVPQNLSASRPQDRQFILSSKKLLLSDSGFYLCAWSVLIGSTEQFFGPGTRLTVL.